This T cell receptor beta chain was observed in a study of cytomegalovirus exposure and HLA in healthy donors. PCR was performed using 60 Vbeta and 13 Jbeta primers. The table came from immunoSEQ multiplex PCR; TCRdb's copy has only in-frame clones and leaves some out. The sample lists about 130,000 clones; over 80% were seen once. The J segment lost 5 bases and the V segment lost 5 bases, leaving 5 bases of the junction unmatched. The CDR3 is 14 amino acids. The germline CDR1 and CDR2 sequences are ENHRY and SYGVKD. This clonotype was obtained from a boy under 18 in good health and CMV-seronegative. Source material: PBMCs. V usage is TRBV10-3 and J usage is TRBJ2-1, with 8 bases that match TRBD1. The CDR3 DNA sequence: TGTGCCATCAGTTGGACAGGGATGGACAATGAGCAGTTCTTC. Amino acids: CAISWTGMDNEQFF.